This TCR beta chain was sequenced in a study of T cell responses to AZD1222 COVID-19 vaccine. CDR1 and CDR2 from the germline V gene are MGHRA and YSYEKL. Trimming removed 4 bases at V and 2 bases at J, with 0 bases between. The CDR3 totals 12 residues. Measured with immunoSEQ multiplex PCR; TCRdb has only the in-frame clones, and not every one. The sample holds about 120,000 clones, under 90% seen once. The clonotype was recovered from an adult in good health. The V call is TRBV4-1, the J call TRBJ2-6; D is ambiguous. Sequences were derived from peripheral blood, sampled on day 0 of AZD1222 vaccination. The CDR3 coding sequence is TGCGCCAGCAGCCCTGGGGCCAACGTCCTGACTTTC. The encoded protein is CASSPGANVLTF.